This T cell receptor (beta chain) was profiled in a study of blood T cell repertoires in COVID-19. Study-level information: From the United States, Italy and Spain came samples of acute and convalescent COVID-19.

Authors' data handling: Estimated nucleated cell counts came from reference gene primer amplification. The protocol was immunoSEQ multiplex PCR, while the TCRdb copy is restricted to in-frame clones and leaves out a portion. V and J calls and clone size are as listed in that table; D and trimming were resolved from the DNA. The sample has about 150,000 clones, about four fifths seen once. CDR1 SGHDT and CDR2 YYEEEE come from the germline V gene. The germline V and J ends were trimmed by 2 bases and 2 bases, with 17 bases remaining between them. The CDR3 contains 17 residues. The chain links TRBV5-6 to TRBJ1-5, with a weak D call TRBD1 (6 bases). This clonotype was sampled from a woman of 80 years or more with acute or convalescent COVID-19. The sequenced sample consisted of peripheral blood. DNA of the CDR3: TGTGCCAGCAGCTTTGGGGGCGACAGTCATGGCAATCAGCCCCAGCATTTT. This translates into CASSFGGDSHGNQPQHF.